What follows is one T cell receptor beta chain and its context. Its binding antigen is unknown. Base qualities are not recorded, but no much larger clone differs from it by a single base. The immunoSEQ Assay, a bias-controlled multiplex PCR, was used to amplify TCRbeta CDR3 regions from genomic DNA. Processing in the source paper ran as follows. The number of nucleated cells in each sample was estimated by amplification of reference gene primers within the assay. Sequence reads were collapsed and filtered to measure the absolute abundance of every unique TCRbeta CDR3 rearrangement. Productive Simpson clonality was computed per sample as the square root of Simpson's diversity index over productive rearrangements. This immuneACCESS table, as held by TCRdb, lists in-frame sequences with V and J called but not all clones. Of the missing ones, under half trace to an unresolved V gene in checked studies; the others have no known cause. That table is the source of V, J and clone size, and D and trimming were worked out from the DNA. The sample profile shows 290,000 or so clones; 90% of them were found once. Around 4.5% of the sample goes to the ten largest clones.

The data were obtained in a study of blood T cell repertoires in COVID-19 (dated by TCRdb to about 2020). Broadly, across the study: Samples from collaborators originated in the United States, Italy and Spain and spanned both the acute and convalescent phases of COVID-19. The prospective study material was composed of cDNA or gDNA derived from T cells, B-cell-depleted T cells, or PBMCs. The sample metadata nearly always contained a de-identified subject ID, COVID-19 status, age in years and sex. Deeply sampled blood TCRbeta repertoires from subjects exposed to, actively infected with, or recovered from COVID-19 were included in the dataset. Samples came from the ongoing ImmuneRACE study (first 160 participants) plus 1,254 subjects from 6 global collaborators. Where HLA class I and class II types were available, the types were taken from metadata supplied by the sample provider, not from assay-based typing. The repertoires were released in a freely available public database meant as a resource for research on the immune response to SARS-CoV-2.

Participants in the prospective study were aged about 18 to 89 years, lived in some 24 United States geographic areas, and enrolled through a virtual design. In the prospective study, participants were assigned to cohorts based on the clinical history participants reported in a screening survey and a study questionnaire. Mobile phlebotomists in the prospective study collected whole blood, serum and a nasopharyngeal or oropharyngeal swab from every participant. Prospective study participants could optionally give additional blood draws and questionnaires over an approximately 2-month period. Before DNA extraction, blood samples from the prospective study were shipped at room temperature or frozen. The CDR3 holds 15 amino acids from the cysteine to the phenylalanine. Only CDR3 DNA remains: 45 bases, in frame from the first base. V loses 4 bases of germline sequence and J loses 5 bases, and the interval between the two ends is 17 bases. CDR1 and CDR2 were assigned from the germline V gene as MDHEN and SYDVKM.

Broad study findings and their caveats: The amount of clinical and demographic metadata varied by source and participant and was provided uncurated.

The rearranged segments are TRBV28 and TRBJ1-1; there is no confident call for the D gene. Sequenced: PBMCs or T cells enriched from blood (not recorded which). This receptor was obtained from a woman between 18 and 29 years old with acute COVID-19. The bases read TGTGCCAGCAGTTCCGCACTAGGTCGAGAGACTGAAGCTTTCTTT. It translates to CASSSALGRETEAFF.